These 14 T cell receptor beta chains came from one sample sequenced in a study of vaccination effects on CD4 cells after COVID-19 (dated by TCRdb to 2022 to 2024). The library relied on the immunoSEQ multiplex PCR assay. The clones in this table, taken by TCRdb from immuneACCESS, are in-frame only. Not every clone is retained; where verified, under half of the shortfall comes from an unresolved V gene, and the cause of the rest is unknown. Present in this sample are tens of thousands of clones, roughly 77% of which were seen just once. The top ten clones comprise about 14% of the sample. In the ViraFEST assay, PBMC were stimulated with viral peptide pools, and antigen-specific CD4+ T cell clonotypes were then identified by expansion using TCR sequencing. After 10 days of culture, CD4+ T cells were isolated with the EasySep CD4+ T cell isolation kit. Two doses of either the BNT162b2 or the mRNA-1273 mRNA SARS-CoV-2 vaccine were administered to participants.

These receptors have no known antigen. The sequenced sample was CD4+ T cells from PBMCs cultured with HCoV-229E spike peptides, obtained after COVID-19 vaccination. The cell subset or site label here, explained by the study, means: HCoV-229E spike overlapping peptide pool stimulation. The source of these receptors is a human donor who received a COVID-19 vaccine.

This clone was seen once. V is TRBV5-1 and J is TRBJ2-3; D is undetermined. Germline CDR1 is SGHRS and CDR2 is YFSETQ. The length of the CDR3 is 12 residues. The germline V and J ends were trimmed by 2 bases and 8 bases, with 9 bases remaining between them. The CDR3 here is CASSLGEATQYF. The CDR3 nucleotides read TGCGCCAGCAGCTTAGGCGAAGCTACGCAGTATTTT.

The rearrangement joins TRBV11-2 to TRBJ2-3, with TRBD1 matching over 9 bases. J was trimmed by 2 bases and V by 5 bases; bases with no gene match: 5. The germline CDR1 and CDR2 sequences are SGHAT and FQNNGV. CDR3 size: 15 residues. Written as DNA, the CDR3 is TGTGCCAGCAGCCCATGGACAGGGGTCACAGATACGCAGTATTTT. This sequence encodes CASSPWTGVTDTQYF.

J is TRBJ2-3 and V is TRBV12-3 or TRBV12-4; tentatively, D is TRBD1 (7 bases). Trimming cost V 4 bases and J 6 bases, with 11 bases left between them. The CDR3 has 13 residues. CDR3: CASSSGGFDTQYF. CDR3 in DNA: TGTGCCAGCAGTTCAGGGGGGTTCGATACGCAGTATTTT.

The chain uses TRBV3-1 (or the pseudogene TRBV3-2) and TRBJ1-2, with D hard to call. V was trimmed by 2 bases and J by 2 bases, leaving 15 bases between them. The CDR3 is 16 amino acids. The germline gives CDR1 LGHDT, CDR2 YNNKEL (reference sequence). This CDR3 reads CASSQTGRPSNYGYTF. CDR3 in DNA: TGTGCCAGCAGCCAAACCGGTCGCCCTTCCAACTATGGCTACACCTTC.

This clone was counted between two and nine times. The chain links TRBV10-2 to TRBJ1-6; D may be TRBD1 (6 bases). The length of the CDR3 is 15 residues. The ends were cut back, 2 bases at V and 9 bases at J, with 14 bases in the middle. The germline V gene encodes CDR1 WSHSY and CDR2 SAAADI. The CDR3 coding sequence is TGCGCCAGCAGTGAGGCTGACAGGCTGGGTTCACCCCTCCACTTT. Amino acid sequence: CASSEADRLGSPLHF.

The chain carries TRBV7-9 and TRBJ2-7; no reliable D call. The CDR3 covers 13 residues. Germline values: CDR1 SEHNR, CDR2 FQNEAQ (reference sequence). In DNA form, the CDR3 reads TGTGCGGTGGGCTCCGAAGTGGCCTACGAGCAGTACTTC. It encodes CAVGSEVAYEQYF.

The V and J genes are TRBV6-6 and TRBJ1-5; no clear D. The CDR3 covers 15 residues. The germline V and J ends were trimmed by 0 bases and 7 bases, with 13 bases remaining between them. Germline-derived CDR1 and CDR2 are MNHNY and SVGAGI (reference sequence). The CDR3 reads CASSYSFGVGQPQHF. As DNA, the CDR3 is TGTGCCAGCAGTTACTCGTTCGGGGTTGGGCAGCCCCAGCATTTT.

DNA for the CDR3: TGTGCCAGCTCACGCCAAGGACAGGCTCGGGGCAATGAGCAGTTCTTC. It yields the protein CASSRQGQARGNEQFF. The J gene is TRBJ2-1, the V gene TRBV18; TRBD1 agrees at 7 bases. This CDR3 contains 16 residues. Germline V gene sequence: CDR1 KGHSH, CDR2 LQKENI. Trimming cost V 4 bases and J 6 bases; bases outside gene matches: 12.

This clone showed up just once. The chain combines TRBV6-4 with TRBJ2-6; D may be TRBD1 or TRBD2 (6 bases each). From germline, CDR1 is MRHNA and CDR2 SNTAGT. The CDR3 spans 16 residues. Trimming shortened V by 5 bases and J by 3 bases, and 14 bases separated the two germline ends. Written as DNA, the CDR3 is TGTGCCAGCAGTCCACAGGGACTTGGTGGGGCCAACGTCCTGACTTTC. This codes for CASSPQGLGGANVLTF.

J is TRBJ2-1 and V is TRBV18; 10 bases match TRBD2. The CDR3 sequence is 16 residues long. Germline CDR1 KGHSH, CDR2 LQKENI. The V and J ends lost 0 bases and 5 bases, in that order; junction bases with no gene match: 4. This CDR3 is CASSPPSTSGNNEQFF. Here the CDR3 DNA reads TGTGCCAGCTCACCACCGTCAACTAGCGGGAACAATGAGCAGTTCTTC.

This chain uses TRBV5-5 with TRBJ2-5; no definite D call. The CDR3 is 11 amino acids. The germline V gene has CDR1 SGHKS and CDR2 YYEKEE (reference sequence). V was clipped by 4 bases and J by 2 bases, with 3 bases between them. This chain's CDR3 is CASSPQETQYF. DNA for the CDR3: TGTGCCAGCAGCCCGCAAGAGACCCAGTACTTC.

This clone turned up a few times. This chain joins TRBV5-4 and TRBJ2-1; D gene uncertain. The CDR3 is made up of 15 amino acids. Per germline, CDR1 SGHNT and CDR2 YYREEE (reference sequence). Trimming removed 1 base at V and 0 bases at J, with 8 bases between. The CDR3 nucleotides read TGTGCCAGCAGCTTGACAACACCCTCCTACAATGAGCAGTTCTTC. It translates to CASSLTTPSYNEQFF.

This rearrangement joins TRBV30 to TRBJ1-5, with D uncertain. The V gene lost 1 base and the J gene lost 1 base, with 5 bases spanning the gap. The CDR3 sequence is 13 residues long. CDR1 and CDR2 (germline): GTSNPN, SVGIG (reference sequence). Here the CDR3 DNA reads TGTGCCTGGAGTGCTGGGAGCAATCAGCCCCAGCATTTT. Residues: CAWSAGSNQPQHF.

The table lists this clone with a count of one. This chain joins TRBV27 and TRBJ2-4; 8 nucleotides match TRBD2. This CDR3 contains 12 residues. CDR1 MNHEY and CDR2 SMNVEV come from the germline V gene (reference sequence). V shed 5 bases, J shed 10 bases, and the junction held 4 bases outside the gene matches. The CDR3 region is CASSSTGGIQYF. As DNA, the CDR3 is TGTGCCAGCAGTAGTACGGGAGGGATTCAGTACTTC.